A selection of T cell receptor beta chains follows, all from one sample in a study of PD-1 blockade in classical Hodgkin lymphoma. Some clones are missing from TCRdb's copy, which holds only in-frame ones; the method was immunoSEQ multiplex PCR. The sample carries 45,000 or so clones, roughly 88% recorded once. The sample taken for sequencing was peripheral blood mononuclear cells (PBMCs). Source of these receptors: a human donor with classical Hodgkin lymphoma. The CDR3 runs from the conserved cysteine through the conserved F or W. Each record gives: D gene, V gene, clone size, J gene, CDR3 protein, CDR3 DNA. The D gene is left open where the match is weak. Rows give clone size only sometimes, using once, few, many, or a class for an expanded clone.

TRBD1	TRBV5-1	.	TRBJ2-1	CASTSRPGQGENEQFF	TGCGCCAGCACCTCCCGGCCGGGACAGGGCGAAAATGAGCAGTTCTTC
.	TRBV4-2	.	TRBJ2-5	CASSQVGGQETQYF	TGTGCCAGCAGCCAAGTGGGTGGGCAAGAGACCCAGTACTTC
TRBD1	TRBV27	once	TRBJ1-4	CASSWRTGNEKLFF	TGTGCCAGCAGCTGGAGGACAGGGAATGAAAAACTGTTTTTT
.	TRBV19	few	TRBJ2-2	CASSIRDTGELFF	TGTGCCAGTAGTATTAGGGACACCGGGGAGCTGTTTTTT
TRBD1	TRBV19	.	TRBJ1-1	CASSIGRTGGTEAFF	TGTGCCAGTAGTATAGGCAGGACAGGGGGCACTGAAGCTTTCTTT
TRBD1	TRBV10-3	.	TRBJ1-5	CAISDLQGLNQPQHF	TGTGCCATCAGTGATTTACAGGGGTTAAATCAGCCCCAGCATTTT
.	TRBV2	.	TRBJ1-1	CASSSWGDTEAFF	TGTGCCAGCTCTTCCTGGGGGGACACTGAAGCTTTCTTT
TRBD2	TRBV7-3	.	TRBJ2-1	CASSRLAGGDNEQFF	TGTGCCAGCAGTCGACTAGCGGGAGGGGACAATGAGCAGTTCTTC
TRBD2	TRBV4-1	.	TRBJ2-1	CATRPTGLAGGALANEQFF	TGCGCCACCCGACCGACGGGACTAGCGGGAGGCGCCTTAGCCAATGAGCAGTTCTTC
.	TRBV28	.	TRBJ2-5	CASSFSGQETQYF	TGTGCCAGCAGTTTTAGCGGACAAGAGACCCAGTACTTC
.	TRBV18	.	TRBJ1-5	CASSPPGGFNQPQHF	TGTGCCAGCTCACCACCGGGAGGGTTCAATCAGCCCCAGCATTTT
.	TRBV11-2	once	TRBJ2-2	CASSSGPPGGELFF	TGTGCCAGCAGCTCAGGACCTCCGGGCGGGGAGCTGTTTTTT
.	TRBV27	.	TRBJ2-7	CASSLLDEYEQYF	TGTGCCAGCAGCCTACTGGACGAGTACGAGCAGTACTTC
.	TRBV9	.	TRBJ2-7	CASSPYAGASYEQYF	TGTGCCAGCAGCCCTTATGCGGGGGCTTCCTACGAGCAGTACTTC